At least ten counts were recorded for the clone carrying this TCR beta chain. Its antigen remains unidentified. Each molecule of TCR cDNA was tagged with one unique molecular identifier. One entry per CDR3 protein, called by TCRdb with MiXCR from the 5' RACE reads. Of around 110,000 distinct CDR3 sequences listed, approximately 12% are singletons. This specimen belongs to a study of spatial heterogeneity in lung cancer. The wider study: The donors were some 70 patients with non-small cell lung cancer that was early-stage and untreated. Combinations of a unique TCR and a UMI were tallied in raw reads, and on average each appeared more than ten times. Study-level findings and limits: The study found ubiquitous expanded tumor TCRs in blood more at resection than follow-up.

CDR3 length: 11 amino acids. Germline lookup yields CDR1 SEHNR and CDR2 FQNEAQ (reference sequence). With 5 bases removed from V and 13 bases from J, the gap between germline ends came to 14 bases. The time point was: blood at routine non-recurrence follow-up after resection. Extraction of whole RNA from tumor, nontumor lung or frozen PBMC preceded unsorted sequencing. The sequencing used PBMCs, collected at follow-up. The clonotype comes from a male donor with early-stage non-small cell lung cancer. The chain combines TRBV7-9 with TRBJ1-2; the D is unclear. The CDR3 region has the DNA TGTGCCAGCAGCCGGACGGACGTTTTCACCTTC. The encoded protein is CASSRTDVFTF.